This T cell receptor beta chain is from a study of T cell repertoires in cytomegalovirus infection. Study as a whole: Both CMV infection and a matching HLA type were indicated by public TCR beta signatures. Findings and limits, study-wide: People with CMV and the relevant HLA were identified by cumulative public TCR beta family frequency. Within the response measured ex vivo, HLA-C-restricted CMV-specific TCR beta clonotypes were dominant.

CDR1 is MNHEY and CDR2 is SVGEGT in the germline V gene. This CDR3 comprises 14 residues. The germline V and J ends were trimmed by 8 bases and 7 bases, with 20 bases remaining between them. Many counts were recorded for this clonotype. The antigen remains unidentified. Via MiXCR, TCRdb re-called the reads, giving one row per CDR3 protein. The table shows fewer than 250,000 distinct CDR3 sequences, with approximately 13% occurring only once. The chain employs TRBV6-2 or TRBV6-3 and TRBJ1-2, with D unclear. Sequences were obtained from PBMCs. This TCR was sampled from a human donor in good health (CMV status not recorded). Some clones in this sample may be carry-over from other donors' samples. The CDR3 protein is CASGYSAPRAGYTF. As DNA, the CDR3 is TGTGCCAGCGGATACAGTGCCCCCCGCGCTGGCTACACCTTC.